Presented here are 11 T cell receptor beta chains from one specimen sequenced in a study of T cell responses to AZD1222 COVID-19 vaccine. Clones were sequenced by immunoSEQ multiplex PCR, and TCRdb holds only the in-frame ones, with some missing. The sample lists over 130,000 clones, around 89% occurring once. Material: peripheral blood, obtained 28 days after the second AZD1222 dose. All receptors derive from an adult who received the AZD1222 COVID-19 vaccine.

The chain uses TRBV28 and TRBJ1-1; D possibly corresponds to TRBD1 (6 bases). Germline values: CDR1 MDHEN, CDR2 SYDVKM. The V gene lost 6 bases and the J gene lost 8 bases, with 13 bases spanning the gap. The CDR3 covers 12 residues. CDR3: CASSQQGLEAFF. CDR3 sequence (DNA): TGTGCCAGCAGCCAACAGGGACTCGAAGCTTTCTTT. The full variable domain, in which reference TRBV28 and TRBJ1-1 provide the parts outside the CDR3, is DVKVTQSSRYLVKRTGEKVFLECVQDMDHENMFWYRQDPGLGLRLIYFSYDVKMKEKGDIPEGYSVSREKKERFSLILESASTNQTSMYLCASSQQGLEAFFGQGTRLTVV.

The CDR3 loop reads CASNFGGGNEQFF. DNA for the CDR3: TGTGCCAGCAACTTTGGGGGAGGCAATGAGCAGTTCTTC. V usage is TRBV27 and J usage is TRBJ2-1; possible D gene TRBD2, 6 bases. V dropped 7 bases and J dropped 6 bases, with 13 bases sitting between them. This CDR3 region has 13 residues. Germline V gives CDR1 MNHEY, CDR2 SMNVEV (reference sequence).

The rearrangement joins TRBV6-5 to TRBJ2-1; 9 bases match TRBD1. From germline, CDR1 is MNHEY and CDR2 SVGAGI. There are 12 residues in the CDR3. Losses at the gene ends were 4 bases for V and 12 bases for J; bases not matched to a gene: 4. The CDR3 DNA reads as TGTGCCAGCAGTTTGGGACAGGGAGGGCAGTTCTTC. Residues: CASSLGQGGQFF.

The chain recombines TRBV10-2 with TRBJ2-2, with TRBD2 matching over 12 bases. Germline loops: CDR1 WSHSY, CDR2 SAAADI. V lost 6 bases and J lost 5; bases outside the gene matches: 4. The CDR3 has 15 residues. The DNA of the CDR3 is TGCGCCAGCAGGAATCTAGCGGGGGGGACCGGGGAGCTGTTTTTT. Translated, it gives CASRNLAGGTGELFF.

This clone was seen just once. The rearrangement joins TRBV24-1 to TRBJ2-5; D is uncertain. Germline CDR1 KGHDR, CDR2 SFDVKD. The V end lost 4 bases, the J end lost 3 bases, and 14 bases lay between the germline ends. The CDR3 runs 15 residues. Here the CDR3 DNA reads TGTGCCACCAGTGAAGCCGGACGGCCGAAAGAGACCCAGTACTTC. The encoded protein is CATSEAGRPKETQYF.

This clone was seen a single time. This chain links TRBV3-1 (or the pseudogene TRBV3-2) with TRBJ1-1; D gene ambiguous. The CDR3 spans 15 residues. Germline CDR1 LGHDT, CDR2 YNNKEL (reference sequence). Trimming stripped 0 bases from V and 12 bases from J, with 20 bases between. CDR3 amino acids: CASSQDVTRSMIPFF. Written as DNA, the CDR3 is TGTGCCAGCAGCCAAGATGTGACCCGGTCAATGATACCTTTCTTT.

The chain joins TRBV9 to TRBJ2-7; TRBD1 matches at 9 bases. The CDR3 contains 17 residues. CDR1 is SGDLS, CDR2 YYNGEE, per germline. Losses at the gene ends were 0 bases for V and 5 bases for J; bases not matched to a gene: 12. The CDR3 spells CASSVASPGQGFDEQYF. CDR3 coding DNA: TGTGCCAGCAGCGTAGCCAGCCCGGGACAGGGTTTCGACGAGCAGTACTTC. Looking up the rest from reference TRBV9 and TRBJ2-7 gives the full variable domain: DSGVTQTPKHLITATGQRVTLRCSPRSGDLSVYWYQQSLDQGLQFLIQYYNGEERAKGNILERFSAQQFPDLHSELNLSSLELGDSALYFCASSVASPGQGFDEQYFGPGTRLTVT.

The V gene is TRBV5-1, the J gene TRBJ2-1; the match to TRBD2 covers 10 bases. Unmatched junction bases numbered 8, after V lost 4 bases and J lost 4 bases. This CDR3 is built from 16 residues. The V gene's germline CDR1 is SGHRS and CDR2 YFSETQ. Here the CDR3 DNA reads TGCGCCAGCAGCAAGCGAGCGGGAGGGGCTTACAATGAGCAGTTCTTC. It codes for CASSKRAGGAYNEQFF.

This sequence joins TRBV11-3 and TRBJ2-5; 10 bases are a match to TRBD2. The CDR3 has 16 amino acids. Trimming removed 1 base from V and 2 bases from J; junction bases left unmatched: 4. The germline V gene encodes CDR1 SGHNT and CDR2 YENEEA. The CDR3 DNA sequence: TGTGCCAGCAGCTTAGTTATTAGCGGGGGGCAAGAGACCCAGTACTTC. This gives the protein CASSLVISGGQETQYF. The whole variable domain, filled in from reference TRBV11-3 and TRBJ2-5, reads EAGVVQSPRYKIIEKKQPVAFWCNPISGHNTLYWYLQNLGQGPELLIRYENEEAVDDSQLPKDRFSAERLKGVDSTLKIQPAELGDSAVYLCASSLVISGGQETQYFGPGTRLLVL.

The rearrangement links TRBV2 to TRBJ2-1, with 10 bases matching TRBD2. The V and J ends lost 7 bases and 9 bases, in that order; junction bases with no gene match: 12. Germline lookup yields CDR1 SNHLY and CDR2 FYNNEI. The CDR3 covers 15 residues. The DNA for the CDR3 is TGTGCCAGCATTTTATTAGCGGGAGGAGCCGGTGAGCAGTTCTTC. This encodes CASILLAGGAGEQFF.

The chain joins TRBV5-1 to TRBJ2-7, with 8 nucleotides matching TRBD2. With V trimmed by 4 bases and J by 3 bases, 9 bases remained unmatched. Germline loops: CDR1 SGHRS, CDR2 YFSETQ. The CDR3 is 15 residues long. The CDR3 loop reads CASSVERELSYEQYF. CDR3 bases: TGCGCCAGCAGCGTCGAGCGGGAGTTGAGCTACGAGCAGTACTTC.